This T cell receptor beta chain was identified in a study of blood T cell repertoires in COVID-19. V dropped 4 bases and J dropped 7 bases, with 8 bases sitting between them. The germline V gene has CDR1 LNHDA and CDR2 SQIVND (reference sequence). This CDR3 is built from 13 residues. Exposed participants came across a COVID-19 case within 2 weeks before study entry. Per the authors' pipeline: The authors estimated nucleated cell counts from reference gene primer amplification. Method: immunoSEQ multiplex PCR; TCRdb's copy keeps in-frame clones and lacks some. That table supplies the V and J calls and clone size; D and trimming were determined from the DNA. The top ten hold 13% to 15% of the sample, which has 150,000 to 200,000 clones, 80% seen once.

This chain joins TRBV19 and TRBJ1-6, with unresolved D. The sample consisted of PBMCs or T cells enriched from blood (not recorded which). This clonotype originated in a man aged 60 to 69 who had been exposed to COVID-19. The CDR3 sequence is CASSTDINSPLHF. The CDR3 DNA is TGTGCCAGTAGTACCGACATCAATTCACCCCTCCACTTT.